This T cell receptor beta chain is from a study of radiotherapy plus CTLA-4 blockade in lung cancer. Focal radiation with ipilimumab CTLA-4 blockade was given to patients with chemo-refractory metastatic non-small-cell lung cancer. The data were produced by immunoSEQ multiplex PCR, yet TCRdb's version contains in-frame clones alone and is incomplete. This sample carries some 46,000 clones, approximately 85% of them seen once, and the ten largest clones take about 3.6%. There are 15 residues in the CDR3. V dropped 3 bases and J dropped 1 base, with 13 bases sitting between them. Germline CDR1 LNHDA, CDR2 SQIVND (reference sequence).

The chain has TRBV19 and TRBJ2-7; D is perhaps TRBD1 (5 bases). Material: peripheral blood, obtained from a patient treated with radiotherapy plus ipilimumab. This clonotype originated in a human donor with non-small cell lung cancer who had stable disease on radiotherapy plus ipilimumab. CDR3 nucleotide sequence: TGTGCCAGTAGTATCCAGGGCAGTTGGTCCTACGAGCAGTACTTC. Its protein is CASSIQGSWSYEQYF.